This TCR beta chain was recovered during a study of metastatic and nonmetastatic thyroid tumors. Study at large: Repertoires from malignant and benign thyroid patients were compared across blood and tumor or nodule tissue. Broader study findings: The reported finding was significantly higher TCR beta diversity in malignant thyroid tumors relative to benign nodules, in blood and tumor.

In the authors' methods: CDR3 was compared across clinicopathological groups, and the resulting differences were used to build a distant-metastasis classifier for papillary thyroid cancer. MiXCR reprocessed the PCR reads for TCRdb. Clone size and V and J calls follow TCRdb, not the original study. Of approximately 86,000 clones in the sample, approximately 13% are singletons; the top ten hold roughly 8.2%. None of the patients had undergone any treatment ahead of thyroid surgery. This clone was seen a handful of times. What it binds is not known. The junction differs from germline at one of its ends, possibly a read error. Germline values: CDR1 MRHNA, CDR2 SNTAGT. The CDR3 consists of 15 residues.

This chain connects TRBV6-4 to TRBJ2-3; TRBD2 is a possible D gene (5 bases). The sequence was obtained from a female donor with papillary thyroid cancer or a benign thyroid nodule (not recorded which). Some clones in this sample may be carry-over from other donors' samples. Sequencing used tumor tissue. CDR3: CASSESPGGTYTQYF. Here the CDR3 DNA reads TGTGCCAGCAGTGAATCCCCAGGAGGCACATATACGCAGTATTTT.